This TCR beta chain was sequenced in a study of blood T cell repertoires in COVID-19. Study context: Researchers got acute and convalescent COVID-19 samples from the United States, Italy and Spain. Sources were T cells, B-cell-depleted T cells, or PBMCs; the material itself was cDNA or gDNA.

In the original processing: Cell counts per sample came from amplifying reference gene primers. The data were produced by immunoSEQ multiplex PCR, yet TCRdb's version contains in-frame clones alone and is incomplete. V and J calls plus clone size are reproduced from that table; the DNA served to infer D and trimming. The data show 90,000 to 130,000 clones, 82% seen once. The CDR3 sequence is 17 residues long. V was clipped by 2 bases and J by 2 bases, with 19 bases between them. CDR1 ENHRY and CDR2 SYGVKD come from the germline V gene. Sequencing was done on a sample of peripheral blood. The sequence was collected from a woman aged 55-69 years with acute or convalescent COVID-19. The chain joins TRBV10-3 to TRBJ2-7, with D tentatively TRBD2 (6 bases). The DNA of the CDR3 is TGTGCCATCAGTGAGCCACAAGCCGGGACTGGAACCTACGAGCAGTACTTC. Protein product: CAISEPQAGTGTYEQYF.